The 29 T cell receptor beta chains listed next were all sequenced from one sample in a study of cytomegalovirus exposure and HLA in healthy donors. Amplification used 60 Vbeta primers and 13 Jbeta primers. Repertoires were generated with immunoSEQ multiplex PCR, while TCRdb's copy carries only in-frame clones and drops some. Found here are 76,000 or so clones, around 79% of them singletons; the top ten hold approximately 2.4%. The sample was PBMCs. The source of these receptors is a man aged 30-40 years in good health and CMV-seronegative.

This clone was seen just once. The CDR3, as DNA: TGTGCCAGTAGTTCTTACAATGAGCAGTTCTTC. This translates into CASSSYNEQFF. This chain uses TRBV19 with TRBJ2-1; no clear D gene. V lost 5 bases and J lost 4, with 3 bases in between. The CDR3 is made up of 11 amino acids. From germline, CDR1 is LNHDA and CDR2 SQIVND (reference sequence).

The J gene is TRBJ2-7, the V gene TRBV4-1, with TRBD1 as a possible D gene (6 bases). CDR1 and CDR2 from the germline V gene are MGHRA and YSYEKL. The germline V and J ends were trimmed by 1 base and 2 bases, with 12 bases remaining between them. This CDR3 comprises 15 residues. CDR3 loop: CASSQVDRKPYEQYF. Written as DNA, the CDR3 is TGCGCCAGCAGCCAAGTTGACAGGAAACCCTACGAGCAGTACTTC.

The chain carries TRBV7-2 and TRBJ2-7; 11 nucleotides line up with TRBD2. The CDR3 has 13 residues. The J segment lost 5 bases and the V segment lost 5 bases, leaving 2 bases of the junction unmatched. Germline-derived CDR1 and CDR2 are SGHTA and FQGNSA. The CDR3 region is CASSKGLADEQYF. In nucleotides, the CDR3 is TGTGCCAGCAGCAAGGGACTAGCGGACGAGCAGTACTTC.

The genes are TRBV7-3 and TRBJ2-3; TRBD2 is a possible D gene (5 bases). The CDR3 spans 13 residues. The V and J ends lost 1 base and 5 bases respectively, with 7 bases between them. CDR1 SGHTA and CDR2 FQGTGA come from the germline V gene. The CDR3 protein is CASSLNTRDTQYF. The CDR3 DNA is TGTGCCAGCAGCTTAAACACTAGAGATACGCAGTATTTT.

The V call is TRBV11-2, the J call TRBJ2-1, with 9 bases matching TRBD2. The junction had 7 bases not matched to a gene; V was cut back by 5 bases and J by 5 bases. From germline, CDR1 is SGHAT and CDR2 FQNNGV. CDR3 length: 15 residues. CDR3 sequence: CASSRGTSTHNEQFF. Written as DNA, the CDR3 is TGTGCCAGCAGCAGGGGGACTAGCACTCACAATGAGCAGTTCTTC.

The chain combines TRBV6-1 with TRBJ1-3; perhaps TRBD1 as D (6 bases). V was shortened by 3 bases and J by 3 bases, with 12 bases between the two germline ends. The CDR3 sequence is 15 residues long. CDR1 is MNHNS, CDR2 SASEGT, per germline. The DNA for the CDR3 is TGTGCCAGCAGTGACAGGGGCGCCTTTGGAAACACCATATATTTT. This codes for CASSDRGAFGNTIYF.

This clone showed up just a few times. One junction end disagrees with the germline gene, perhaps due to a read error. This chain joins TRBV6-4 and TRBJ2-1; tentatively, D is TRBD2 (7 bases). This CDR3 contains 13 residues. Per the germline V gene, CDR1 is MRHNA and CDR2 is SNTAGT. For the CDR3, the DNA is TGTGCCAGCAGTAAGGGGGACTACGATGAGCAGTTCTTC. Translating it yields CASSKGDYDEQFF.

As DNA, the CDR3 is TGTGCCAGCAGACGACAGGGGGCAGGCGAAAAACTGTTTTTT. Its protein is CASRRQGAGEKLFF. The rearrangement joins TRBV6-5 to TRBJ1-4; 10 bases map to TRBD1. Germline lookup yields CDR1 MNHEY and CDR2 SVGAGI. V shed 6 bases and J 8 bases; nucleotides not matched to a gene: 6. This CDR3 has 14 amino acids.

This clone turned up a few times. The genes are TRBV6-1 and TRBJ1-2; possible D gene TRBD1, 5 bases. The V end lost 7 bases, the J end lost 2 bases, and 14 bases lay between the germline ends. Germline CDR1 reads MNHNS; CDR2 reads SASEGT. The CDR3 has 14 amino acids. CDR3 protein: CASNSGTTNYGYTF. In DNA, the CDR3 is TGTGCCAGCAACTCCGGGACTACCAACTATGGCTACACCTTC.

The sample holds one count of this clone. This sequence joins TRBV5-1 and TRBJ2-7; 10 nucleotides match TRBD2. V shed 7 bases and J 7 bases; nucleotides not matched to a gene: 11. The germline V gene encodes CDR1 SGHRS and CDR2 YFSETQ. The CDR3 is 14 amino acids. The CDR3 sequence: CASRERGGRGEQYF. CDR3 coding DNA: TGCGCCAGCCGTGAGCGGGGGGGCCGGGGAGAGCAGTACTTC.

CDR3 residues: CASSMSRGRLYEQYF. CDR3 DNA: TGTGCCAGTAGTATGAGCAGGGGGCGCCTCTACGAGCAGTACTTC. V and J are TRBV19 and TRBJ2-7; 8 nucleotides agree with TRBD1. The junction had 7 bases not matched to a gene; V was cut back by 3 bases and J by 3 bases. From germline, CDR1 is LNHDA and CDR2 SQIVND (reference sequence). The CDR3 loop spans 15 amino acids.

This clone turned up a few times. The rearrangement uses TRBV29-1 and TRBJ2-7; D is unclear. The CDR3 contains 11 residues. Trimming left V 6 bases short and J 2 bases short, with 8 bases between. Germline lookup yields CDR1 SQVTM and CDR2 ANQGSEA. CDR3 nucleotides: TGCAGCGTAAAGAGTCCCTACGAGCAGTACTTC. Translated, it gives CSVKSPYEQYF.

J is TRBJ2-1 and V is TRBV28; 14 nucleotides agree with TRBD2. The CDR3 loop spans 14 amino acids. Germline V gene data show CDR1 as MDHEN and CDR2 as SYDVKM. CDR3: CASIGTSGSYEQFF. The CDR3 nucleotides are TGTGCTTCGATCGGGACTAGCGGGAGCTATGAGCAGTTCTTC. Drawing the rest from reference TRBV28 and TRBJ2-1, the complete variable domain is DVKVTQSSRYLVKRTGEKVFLECVQDMDHENMFWYRQDPGLGLRLIYFSYDVKMKEKGDIPEGYSVSREKKERFSLILESASTNQTSMYLCASIGTSGSYEQFFGPGTRLTVL.

The chain joins TRBV27 to TRBJ1-2; TRBD1 might be the D (6 bases). Germline V gene lookup returns CDR1 MNHEY and CDR2 SMNVEV (reference sequence). The CDR3 contains 17 residues. V lost 2 bases and J 3 bases, leaving 19 bases between the germline ends. The CDR3 bases are TGTGCCAGCAGTTTAAGCGGGACACTCGCTTTATACTATGGCTACACCTTC. This gives the protein CASSLSGTLALYYGYTF.

The chain uses TRBV5-1 and TRBJ2-2; 10 nucleotides line up with TRBD2. J lost 1 base, V lost 2 bases, and 2 bases had no gene match. The CDR3 loop spans 16 amino acids. CDR1 is SGHRS, CDR2 YFSETQ, per germline. The CDR3, as DNA: TGCGCCAGCAGCTTCGCTAGCGGGGGGAACACCGGGGAGCTGTTTTTT. The encoded protein is CASSFASGGNTGELFF.

This chain joins TRBV13 and TRBJ1-2; D is undetermined. This CDR3 has 14 residues. Germline V CDR1 and CDR2: PRHDT, FYEKMQ (reference sequence). With 4 bases removed from V and 4 bases from J, the gap between germline ends came to 13 bases. The CDR3 bases are TGTGCCAGCAGCTCGGGCCCGGGATCCTATGGCTACACCTTC. This sequence encodes CASSSGPGSYGYTF.

This rearrangement joins TRBV28 to TRBJ2-2; D unresolved. CDR1 is MDHEN and CDR2 is SYDVKM in the germline V gene. Trimming removed 3 bases from V and 5 bases from J, with 4 bases in between. The length of the CDR3 is 12 residues. CDR3 nucleotides: TGTGCCAGCAGTTTGCAGACCGGGGAGCTGTTTTTT. Translating gives CASSLQTGELFF.

The J gene is TRBJ2-5, the V gene TRBV7-8; a weak D match, TRBD2 (6 bases). This CDR3 is built from 13 residues. In germline, CDR1 is SGHVS, CDR2 FQNEAQ. Trimming took off 3 bases at V and 5 bases at J, with 10 bases between the two ends. CDR3 sequence: CASSLGLAETQYF. CDR3 coding DNA: TGTGCCAGCAGCTTGGGACTGGCGGAGACCCAGTACTTC.

Here the CDR3 reads CASTIRGPLQGEQYF. The CDR3 nucleotides are TGCGCCAGCACCATTAGGGGCCCTCTTCAAGGAGAGCAGTACTTC. The chain couples TRBV5-1 to TRBJ2-7, with a possible D match to TRBD1 (5 bases). V gave up 6 bases and J gave up 7 bases, with 23 bases separating them. CDR1 and CDR2 (germline): SGHRS, YFSETQ. CDR3 length: 15 residues.

CDR3 residues: CASSPGTAHINEQFF. For the CDR3, the DNA is TGTGCCAGCTCACCAGGGACAGCCCATATCAATGAGCAGTTCTTC. The rearrangement uses TRBV18 and TRBJ2-1; 7 positions match TRBD1. This CDR3 comprises 15 residues. After removal of 2 bases from V and 6 bases from J, the junction contained 7 bases not matched to a gene. The germline CDR1 and CDR2 sequences are KGHSH and LQKENI.

The rearrangement links TRBV27 to TRBJ2-1, with 8 bases aligning to TRBD1. The trim removed 3 bases at V and 9 bases at J, leaving 7 bases unmatched. The germline gives CDR1 MNHEY, CDR2 SMNVEV (reference sequence). CDR3 size: 14 residues. In DNA form, the CDR3 reads TGTGCCAGCAGTTTTGGGACAGGTACAACTGAGCAGTTCTTC. This translates into CASSFGTGTTEQFF.

The chain joins TRBV2 to TRBJ2-3; the match to TRBD2 covers 10 bases. Losses at the gene ends were 9 bases for V and 2 bases for J; bases not matched to a gene: 5. The CDR3 extends over 14 amino acids. CDR1 and CDR2 (germline): SNHLY, FYNNEI. The CDR3 here is CASLAGENTDTQYF. CDR3 nucleotide sequence: TGTGCCAGTCTAGCGGGAGAGAACACAGATACGCAGTATTTT.

This chain connects TRBV2 to TRBJ2-4, with TRBD1 matching over 7 bases. Germline V lookup: CDR1 SNHLY, CDR2 FYNNEI. This CDR3 region has 14 residues. Germline trimming cut 11 bases from V and 1 base from J; bases unmatched to any gene: 8. CDR3 DNA: TGTGCCTCACAGACAGGGATGGCCAAAAACATTCAGTACTTC. Translation: CASQTGMAKNIQYF.

This CDR3 is CASSPQGAEAFF. The DNA for the CDR3 is TGCGCCAGCAGCCCGCAGGGCGCTGAAGCTTTCTTT. The chain couples TRBV4-1 to TRBJ1-1; D is possibly TRBD1 (5 bases). This CDR3 has 12 amino acids. Germline loops: CDR1 MGHRA, CDR2 YSYEKL. With 4 bases removed from V and 6 bases from J, the gap between germline ends came to 9 bases.

The CDR3 bases are TGTGCCAGCAGCTCTCACTCCGGGACACAAAATCAGCCCCAGCATTTT. This encodes CASSSHSGTQNQPQHF. The rearrangement joins TRBV7-8 to TRBJ1-5; D possibly corresponds to TRBD1 (6 bases). CDR1 and CDR2 (germline): SGHVS, FQNEAQ. The CDR3 extends over 16 amino acids. V lost 4 bases to trimming and J lost 4 bases, with 17 bases between them.

CDR3 in DNA: TGTGCCAGCAGTTTCGGGGACAGACAATCTCGAAAACTGTTTTTT. Protein: CASSFGDRQSRKLFF. This chain connects TRBV28 to TRBJ1-4; 7 bases map to TRBD1. Losses at the gene ends were 3 bases for V and 10 bases for J; bases not matched to a gene: 11. Germline values: CDR1 MDHEN, CDR2 SYDVKM. The CDR3 contains 15 residues.

The rearrangement links TRBV4-3 to TRBJ1-2; 7 bases are a match to TRBD1. The CDR3 is made up of 14 amino acids. J gave up 6 bases and V 0 bases, and 4 bases lay outside the gene matches. Looked up from germline, CDR1 is LGHNA and CDR2 is YSLEER. The CDR3 region has the DNA TGCGCCAGCAGCCAAGATGGGACAGCGAATGGCTACACCTTC. Translating gives CASSQDGTANGYTF.

The chain employs TRBV5-4 and TRBJ2-3; no reliable D call. CDR3 length: 14 residues. CDR1 SGHNT and CDR2 YYREEE come from the germline V gene (reference sequence). V was trimmed by 4 bases and J by 1 base, leaving 10 bases between them. CDR3 amino acids: CASSPGSGTDTQYF. DNA of the CDR3: TGTGCCAGCAGCCCAGGCTCGGGCACAGATACGCAGTATTTT.

The CDR3 sequence: CAGSDRISYEQYF. The CDR3 coding sequence is TGTGCCGGATCCGACAGGATCTCCTACGAGCAGTACTTC. The chain combines TRBV6-1 with TRBJ2-7; the D gene is possibly TRBD1 (6 bases). The CDR3 extends over 13 amino acids. CDR1 and CDR2 (germline): MNHNS, SASEGT. Trimming removed 11 bases from V and 0 bases from J, with 14 bases in between.